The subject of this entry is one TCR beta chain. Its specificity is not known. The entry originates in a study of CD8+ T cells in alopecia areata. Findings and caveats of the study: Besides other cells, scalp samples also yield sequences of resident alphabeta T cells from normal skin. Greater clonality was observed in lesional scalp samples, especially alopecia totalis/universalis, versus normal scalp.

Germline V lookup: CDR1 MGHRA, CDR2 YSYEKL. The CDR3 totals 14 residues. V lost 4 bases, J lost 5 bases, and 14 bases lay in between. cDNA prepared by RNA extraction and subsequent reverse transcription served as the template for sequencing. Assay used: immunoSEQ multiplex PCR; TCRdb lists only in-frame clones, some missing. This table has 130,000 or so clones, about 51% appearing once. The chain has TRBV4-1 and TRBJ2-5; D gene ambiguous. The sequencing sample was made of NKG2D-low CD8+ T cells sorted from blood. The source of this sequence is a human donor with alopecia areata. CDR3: CASSPPGPRETQYF. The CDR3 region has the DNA TGCGCCAGCAGCCCTCCGGGCCCGAGGGAGACCCAGTACTTC.